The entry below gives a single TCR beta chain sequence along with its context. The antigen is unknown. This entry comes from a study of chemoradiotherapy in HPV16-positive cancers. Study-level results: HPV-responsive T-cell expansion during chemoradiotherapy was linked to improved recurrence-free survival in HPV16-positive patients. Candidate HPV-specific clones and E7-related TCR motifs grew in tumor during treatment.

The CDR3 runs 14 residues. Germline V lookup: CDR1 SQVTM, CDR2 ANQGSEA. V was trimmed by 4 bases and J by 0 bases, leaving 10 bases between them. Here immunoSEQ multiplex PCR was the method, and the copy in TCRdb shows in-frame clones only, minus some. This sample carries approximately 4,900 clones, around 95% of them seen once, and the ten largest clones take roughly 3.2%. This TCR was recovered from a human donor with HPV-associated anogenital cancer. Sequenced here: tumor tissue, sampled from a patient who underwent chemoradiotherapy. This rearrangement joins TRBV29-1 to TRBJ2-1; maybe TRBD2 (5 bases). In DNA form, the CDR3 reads TGCAGCGTTGTAGGACTCCACTCCTACAATGAGCAGTTCTTC. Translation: CSVVGLHSYNEQFF.